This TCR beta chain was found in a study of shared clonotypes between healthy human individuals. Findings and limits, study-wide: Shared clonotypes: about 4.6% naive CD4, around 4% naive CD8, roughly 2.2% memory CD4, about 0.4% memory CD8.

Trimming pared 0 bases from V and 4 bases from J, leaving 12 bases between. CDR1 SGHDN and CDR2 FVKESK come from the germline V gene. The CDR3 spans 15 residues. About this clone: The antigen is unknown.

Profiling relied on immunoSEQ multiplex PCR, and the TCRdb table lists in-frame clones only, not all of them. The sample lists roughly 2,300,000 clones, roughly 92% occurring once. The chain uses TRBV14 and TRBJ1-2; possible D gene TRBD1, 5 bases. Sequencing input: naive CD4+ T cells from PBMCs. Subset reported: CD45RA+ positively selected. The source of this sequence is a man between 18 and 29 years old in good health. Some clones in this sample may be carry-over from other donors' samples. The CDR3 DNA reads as TGTGCCAGCAGCCAAGATTCAGGGTCGGGCTATGGCTACACCTTC. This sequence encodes CASSQDSGSGYGYTF.